Below, 18 T cell receptor beta chains from the same sample are listed, as sequenced in a study of tumor-infiltrating lymphocytes in oesophageal squamous cell carcinoma. One entry per CDR3 protein, called by TCRdb with MiXCR from the PCR reads. The sample comprises 15,000 to 20,000 distinct CDR3 sequences, 44% of which are singletons, and 40% to 50% rests with the top ten. The specimen was blood. These receptors were taken from a female donor with esophageal squamous cell carcinoma.

Judged by abundance, this clonotype is medium-sized. J is TRBJ2-1 and V is TRBV11-2, with 8 bases identical to TRBD2. The CDR3 is made up of 17 amino acids. The germline V gene has CDR1 SGHAT and CDR2 FQNNGV. The V and J ends lost 7 bases and 9 bases, in that order; junction bases with no gene match: 20. CDR3 bases: TGTGCCAGCAACATGGACTCATGGTTAGCGGGATCCGTTGAGCAGTTCTTC. Its translation: CASNMDSWLAGSVEQFF. Complete variable domain (other parts from reference TRBV11-2 and TRBJ2-1): EAGVAQSPRYKIIEKRQSVAFWCNPISGHATLYWYQQILGQGPKLLIQFQNNGVVDDSQLPKDRFSAERLKGVDSTLKIQPAKLEDSAVYLCASNMDSWLAGSVEQFFGPGTRLTVL.

CDR3 amino acids: CASRSGGGARGQPQHF. As DNA, the CDR3 is TGTGCAAGTCGCTCTGGGGGAGGGGCTCGAGGGCAGCCCCAGCATTTT. V usage is TRBV12-2 and J usage is TRBJ1-5. TRBV12-2 is deemed a pseudogene. The CDR3 contains 16 residues.

The J gene is TRBJ2-2, the V gene TRBV18; weak D call: TRBD2 (5 bases). This CDR3 contains 15 residues. Per the germline V gene, CDR1 is KGHSH and CDR2 is LQKENI. V lost 3 bases and J 0 bases, leaving 8 bases between the germline ends. The CDR3 DNA reads as TGTGCCAGCTCACCGACTAACTCGAACACCGGGGAGCTGTTTTTT. Protein: CASSPTNSNTGELFF.

The chain is built from TRBV10-1 and TRBJ2-7; no definite D call. The DNA matches TRBJ2-1 better at its end, which makes the J call doubtful. The CDR3 has 14 residues. The V gene's germline CDR1 is WNHNN and CDR2 SYGVQD (reference sequence). This CDR3 reads CASSESISTNEQFF. In nucleotides, the CDR3 is TGCGCCAGCAGTGAGTCGATCTCTACCAATGAGCAGTTCTTC.

This clonotype was detected ten times or more. CDR3 bases: TGCGCCAGCAGCTTGTACCCCGCCTACGAGCAGTACTTC. Protein sequence: CASSLYPAYEQYF. This chain uses TRBV5-1 with TRBJ2-5; D call uncertain. TRBJ2-7 matches the DNA end more closely, so the J call is doubtful. Germline-derived CDR1 and CDR2 are SGHRS and YFSETQ. This CDR3 has 13 residues.

This clonotype was seen at least ten times. The chain carries TRBV27 and TRBJ1-1, with D perhaps matching TRBD1 (5 bases). Trimming removed 5 bases from V and 4 bases from J, with 17 bases in between. Germline assignment: CDR1 MNHEY and CDR2 SMNVEV (reference sequence). The CDR3 covers 15 residues. The chain's CDR3 is CASSPPQGSGTEAFF. The CDR3 DNA reads as TGTGCCAGCAGTCCCCCGCAGGGCTCAGGCACTGAAGCTTTCTTT.

This clonotype is medium-sized within its sample. The chain links TRBV7-6 to TRBJ2-5, with 7 bases lining up with TRBD2. The germline gives CDR1 SGHVS, CDR2 FNYEAQ. The CDR3 totals 13 residues. V gave up 6 bases and J gave up 4 bases; unmatched junction bases: 5. The chain's CDR3 is CASSSGGGETQYF. The CDR3 DNA is TGTGCCAGCAGTAGTGGGGGGGGAGAGACCCAGTACTTC. Full variable domain (outside the CDR3, taken from reference TRBV7-6 and TRBJ2-5): GAGVSQSPRYKVTKRGQDVALRCDPISGHVSLYWYRQALGQGPEFLTYFNYEAQQDKSGLPNDRFSAERPEGSISTLTIQRTEQRDSAMYRCASSSGGGETQYFGPGTRLLVL.

This clonotype came up a few times. The J gene is TRBJ2-1, the V gene TRBV4-1; D could derive from TRBD1 or TRBD2 (5 bases each). The CDR3 covers 14 residues. Germline V lookup: CDR1 MGHRA, CDR2 YSYEKL. V lost 2 bases to trimming and J lost 5 bases, with 10 bases between them. The CDR3, as DNA: TGCGCCAGCAGCCAACAACGGGGCGACAATGAGCAGTTCTTC. Its translation is CASSQQRGDNEQFF.

The chain uses TRBV7-9 and TRBJ2-5; D is tentatively TRBD1 or TRBD2 (5 bases each). The CDR3 is 17 residues long. V was pared by 6 bases and J by 5 bases, with 25 bases between. Germline V gives CDR1 SEHNR, CDR2 FQNEAQ (reference sequence). In nucleotides, the CDR3 is TGTGCCAGCAGTTTGGGGCCCACGGGGCTAGGTTGGGAGACCCAGTACTTC. This sequence encodes CASSLGPTGLGWETQYF.

This clonotype was picked up a small number of times. The rearrangement links TRBV5-1 to TRBJ2-1; D perhaps matches TRBD1 (5 bases). Matching the DNA end better, TRBJ2-7 makes the J call doubtful. This CDR3 region has 12 residues. Looked up from germline, CDR1 is SGHRS and CDR2 is YFSETQ. The CDR3 DNA follows: TGCGCCAGCAGCTTGACGGACAATGAGCAGTACTTC. Protein: CASSLTDNEQYF.

The V gene is TRBV12-3 or TRBV12-4, the J gene TRBJ1-1; D is perhaps TRBD1 (5 bases). TRBJ1-6 explains the end of the DNA better; the J call may be wrong. There are 12 residues in the CDR3. CDR3 sequence: CASSLQGSPLHF. DNA for the CDR3: TGTGCCAGCAGTTTACAGGGTTCACCCCTCCACTTT.

Points on this clonotype: The junction and the germline gene differ at one end; a read error may be behind it. V is TRBV6-8 and J is TRBJ2-7, with 9 bases lining up with TRBD1. CDR3 length: 13 amino acids. Germline CDR1 reads MNHGY; CDR2 reads SAAAGT. The CDR3 DNA follows: TGTGCCATCAGTACAGGGGGCACCGACGAGCAGTACTTC. Protein product: CAISTGGTDEQYF.

This clonotype was seen ten or more times. The chain uses TRBV10-2 and TRBJ1-6, with 7 bases lining up with TRBD1. The CDR3 has 12 residues. The V gene's germline CDR1 is WSHSY and CDR2 SAAADI. The V segment lost 9 bases and the J segment 10 bases; nucleotides outside the gene matches: 6. CDR3 loop: CASRQGNSPLHF. For the CDR3, the DNA is TGCGCCAGTCGACAGGGAAACTCACCCCTCCACTTT.

The chain joins TRBV6-1 to TRBJ2-7; 7 bases agree with TRBD2. The DNA matches TRBJ2-5 better at its end, which makes the J call doubtful. The CDR3 loop spans 14 amino acids. The germline V gene has CDR1 MNHNS and CDR2 SASEGT. This CDR3 is CASRGLVFRETQYF. For the CDR3, the DNA is TGTGCCAGCAGAGGACTAGTTTTTCGAGAGACCCAGTACTTC.

V gene TRBV7-2 combines with J gene TRBJ2-5, with D possibly matching TRBD1 (5 bases). Per the germline V gene, CDR1 is SGHTA and CDR2 is FQGNSA. The CDR3 contains 14 residues. V gave up 1 base and J gave up 2 bases, with 8 bases separating them. CDR3 sequence reads: CASSLGQRQETQYF. The CDR3 DNA reads as TGTGCCAGCAGCTTAGGACAGAGACAAGAGACCCAGTACTTC.

A word on this clonotype: Since a much larger clone is just one base distant, this may be a read error. This sequence joins TRBV10-3 and TRBJ2-7; 9 positions agree with TRBD2. J lost 7 bases, V lost 11 bases, and 15 bases had no gene match. This CDR3 comprises 14 residues. Germline CDR1 ENHRY, CDR2 SYGVKD. CDR3 amino acids: CASTDAGGYNEQYF. The DNA of the CDR3 is TGTGCCTCTACAGATGCGGGAGGGTACAATGAGCAGTACTTC.

Turning to this clonotype: Compared with germline, one end of the junction differs, possibly owing to a read error. The V and J genes are TRBV7-6 and TRBJ2-1; the D is unclear. There are 13 residues in the CDR3. Germline V gene data show CDR1 as SGHVS and CDR2 as FNYEAQ. CDR3 in DNA: TGTGCTAGCAGCACAGACTTTTACAATGAGCAGTTCTTC. Translating it yields CASSTDFYNEQFF. Full variable domain (remainder filled in from reference TRBV7-6 and TRBJ2-1): GAGVSQSPRYKVTKRGQDVALRCDPISGHVSLYWYRQALGQGPEFLTYFNYEAQQDKSGLPNDRFSAERPEGSISTLTIQRTEQRDSAMYRCASSTDFYNEQFFGPGTRLTVL.

This clonotype showed up many times. The chain has TRBV6-1 and TRBJ2-1, with D perhaps TRBD2 (6 bases). Trimming left V 6 bases short and J 9 bases short, with 18 bases between. The CDR3 totals 14 residues. Germline V gene sequence: CDR1 MNHNS, CDR2 SASEGT. CDR3 region: CASRNLGGYGEQFF. CDR3 DNA sequence: TGTGCCAGCAGAAACCTAGGAGGGTACGGTGAGCAGTTCTTC.